This T cell receptor delta chain was sequenced for a study of gamma-delta T cells after stem cell transplantation. The CDR3 has 16 residues. V was cut by 0 bases and J by 4 bases, with 17 bases left in between. CDR1 GEAIGNYY and CDR2 EKD come from the germline V gene. TCRdb re-called the RT-PCR reads with CATT. The sample consists of 1,800 or so delta-chain clones, roughly a third of them appearing once. This clone is medium-sized by share. V usage is TRDV2 and J usage is TRDJ1; possibly TRDD3 for D (6 bases). The receptor comes from a human donor. It is not recorded whose cells these are; they may come from a transplant donor. Sequenced: gamma-delta T cells. The CDR3 reads CACDTVGDFHGDKLIF. The CDR3 nucleotides are TGTGCCTGTGACACCGTCGGGGATTTCCACGGCGATAAACTCATCTTT.